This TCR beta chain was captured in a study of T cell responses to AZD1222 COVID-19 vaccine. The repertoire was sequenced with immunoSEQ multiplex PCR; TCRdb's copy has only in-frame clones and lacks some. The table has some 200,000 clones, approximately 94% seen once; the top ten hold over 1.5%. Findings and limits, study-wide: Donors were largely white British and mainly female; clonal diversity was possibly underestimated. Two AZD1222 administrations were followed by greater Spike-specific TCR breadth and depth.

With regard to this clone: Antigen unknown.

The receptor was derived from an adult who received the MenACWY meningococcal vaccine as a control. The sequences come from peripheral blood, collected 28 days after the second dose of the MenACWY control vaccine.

The chain's CDR3 is CASSFPESRSYEQYF. The CDR3 DNA sequence: TGTGCCAGCAGCTTCCCCGAGAGTCGGAGTTACGAGCAGTACTTC. The rearrangement uses TRBV7-3 and TRBJ2-7, with D uncertain. The V gene lost 3 bases and the J gene lost 4 bases, with 16 bases spanning the gap. The V gene's germline CDR1 is SGHTA and CDR2 FQGTGA. CDR3 length equals 15 residues.